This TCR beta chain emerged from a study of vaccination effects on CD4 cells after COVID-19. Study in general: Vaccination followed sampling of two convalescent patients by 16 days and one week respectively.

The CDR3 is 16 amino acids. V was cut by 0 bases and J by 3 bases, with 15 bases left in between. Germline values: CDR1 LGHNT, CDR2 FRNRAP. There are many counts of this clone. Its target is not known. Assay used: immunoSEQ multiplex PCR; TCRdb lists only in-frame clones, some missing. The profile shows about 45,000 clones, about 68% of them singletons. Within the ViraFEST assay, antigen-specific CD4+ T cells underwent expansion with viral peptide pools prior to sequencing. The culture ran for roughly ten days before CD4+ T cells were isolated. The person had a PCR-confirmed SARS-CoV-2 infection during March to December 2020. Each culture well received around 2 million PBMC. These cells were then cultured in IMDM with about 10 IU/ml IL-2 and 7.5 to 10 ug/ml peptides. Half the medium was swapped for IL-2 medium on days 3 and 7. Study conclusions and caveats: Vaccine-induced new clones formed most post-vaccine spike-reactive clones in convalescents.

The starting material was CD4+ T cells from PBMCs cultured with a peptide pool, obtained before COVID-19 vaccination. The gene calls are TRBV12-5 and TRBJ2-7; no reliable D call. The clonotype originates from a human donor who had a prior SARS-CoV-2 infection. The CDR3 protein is CASGLVLSQDFYEQYF. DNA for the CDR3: TGTGCTAGTGGTTTGGTACTCTCCCAGGATTTCTACGAGCAGTACTTC.